This T cell receptor beta chain was captured by sequencing in a study of spatial heterogeneity in lung cancer. Whole-study context: A consistent excess of beta-chain over alpha-chain sequences was detected. Averaged across combinations, each unique TCR and UMI pairing appeared more than ten times in raw reads, which were uncorrected. Study results and limitations: At tumor resection, ubiquitous expanded TCRs were detected in blood more often than later.

This clonotype has ten or more counts. Antigen specificity is unknown. TCRdb re-analysed the 5' RACE reads in MiXCR, keeping a single row per CDR3 protein. Of 45,000 to 55,000 distinct CDR3 sequences listed, roughly 5.2% are singletons. This CDR3 has 15 amino acids. Deletions cut 6 bases from V and 2 bases from J, with 15 bases between. Germline lookup yields CDR1 ENHRY and CDR2 SYGVKD. Time point of the sample: sample taken at primary tumor resection. Whole RNA, isolated from tumor, nontumor lung or frozen PBMC, was sequenced without prior sorting. 72 TRACERx patients with early, untreated non-small cell lung cancer donated samples.

This sequence was found in a male donor with early-stage non-small cell lung cancer. Sequenced here: PBMCs, sampled at surgery. V is TRBV10-3 and J is TRBJ2-3; D might be TRBD2 (5 bases). The CDR3 nucleotides are TGTGCCATCAGAGTAGCGCTAGACGTCACAGATACGCAGTATTTT. It is translated as CAIRVALDVTDTQYF.